The clone carrying this T cell receptor beta chain was counted once. Its antigen is unidentified. This CDR3 is also generated by other DNA sequences in the sample. This entry comes from a study of shared clonotypes between healthy human individuals. Study-level background: Each donor contributed plates that comprised three CD4 naive, three CD4 memory, two CD8 naive and one CD8 memory. Study-level results: With several donors compared, approximately 5% of naive CD4 clonotypes were shared. The authors sampled blood alone, and tissue repertoires likely differ.

Using immunoSEQ multiplex PCR, the repertoire was profiled, and TCRdb retains in-frame clones only, with some absent. The data contain 2 million to 3 million clones, over 85% of them seen just once; the ten biggest clones take up 0.36%. Sequenced: naive CD4+ T cells from PBMCs. Subset noted: CD45RA+ positively selected. This sequence was found in a young man in good health. Some clones in this sample may be carry-over from other donors' samples.

Here the CDR3 reads CSGGSSYEQYF. For the CDR3, the DNA is TGCAGTGGGGGGAGTTCCTACGAGCAGTACTTC. This chain joins TRBV29-1 and TRBJ2-7; TRBD2 might be the D (6 bases). CDR3 length equals 11 residues. Germline-derived CDR1 and CDR2 are SQVTM and ANQGSEA.